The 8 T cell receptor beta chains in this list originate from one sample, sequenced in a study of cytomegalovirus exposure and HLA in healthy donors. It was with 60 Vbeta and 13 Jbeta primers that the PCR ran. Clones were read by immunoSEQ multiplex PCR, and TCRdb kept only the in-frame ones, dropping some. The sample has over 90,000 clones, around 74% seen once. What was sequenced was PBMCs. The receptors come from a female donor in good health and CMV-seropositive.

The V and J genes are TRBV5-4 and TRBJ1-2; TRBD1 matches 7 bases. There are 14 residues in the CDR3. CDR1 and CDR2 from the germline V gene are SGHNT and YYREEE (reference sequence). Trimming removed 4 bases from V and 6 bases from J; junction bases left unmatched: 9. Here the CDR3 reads CASSPERGRDGYTF. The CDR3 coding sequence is TGTGCCAGCAGCCCTGAAAGGGGGCGCGATGGCTACACCTTC.

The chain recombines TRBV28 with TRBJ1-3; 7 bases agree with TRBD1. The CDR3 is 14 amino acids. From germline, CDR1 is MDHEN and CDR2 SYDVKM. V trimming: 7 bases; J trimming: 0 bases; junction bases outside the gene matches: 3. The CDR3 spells CASTRQGSGNTIYF. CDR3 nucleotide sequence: TGTGCCAGCACCCGACAGGGCTCTGGAAACACCATATATTTT.

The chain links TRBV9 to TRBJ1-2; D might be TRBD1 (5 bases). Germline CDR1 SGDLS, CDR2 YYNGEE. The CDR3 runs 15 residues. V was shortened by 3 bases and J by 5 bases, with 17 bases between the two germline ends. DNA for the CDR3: TGTGCCAGCAGCGCCGAGGAGGGGAGCAGATATGGCTACACCTTC. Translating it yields CASSAEEGSRYGYTF.

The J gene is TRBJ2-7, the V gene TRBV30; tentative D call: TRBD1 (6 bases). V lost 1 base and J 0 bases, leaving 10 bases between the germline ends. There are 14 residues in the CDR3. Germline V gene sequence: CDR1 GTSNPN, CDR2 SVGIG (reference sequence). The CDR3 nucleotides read TGTGCCTGGAGTGGGGGGCCGGGCTCCTACGAGCAGTACTTC. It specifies CAWSGGPGSYEQYF.

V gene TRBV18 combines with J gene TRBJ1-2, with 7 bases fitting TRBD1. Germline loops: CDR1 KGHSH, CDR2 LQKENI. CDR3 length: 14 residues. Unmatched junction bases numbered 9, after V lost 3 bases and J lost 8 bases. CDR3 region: CASSPGGGQPGYTF. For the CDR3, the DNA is TGTGCCAGCTCACCCGGAGGGGGCCAGCCCGGCTACACCTTC.

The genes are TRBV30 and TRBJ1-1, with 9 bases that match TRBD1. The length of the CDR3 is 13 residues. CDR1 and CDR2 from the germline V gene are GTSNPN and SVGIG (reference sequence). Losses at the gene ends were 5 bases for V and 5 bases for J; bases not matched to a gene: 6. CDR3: CAWEGQGRTEAFF. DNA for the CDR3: TGTGCCTGGGAGGGACAGGGACGGACTGAAGCTTTCTTT. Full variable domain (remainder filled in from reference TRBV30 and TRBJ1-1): SQTIHQWPATLVQPVGSPLSLECTVEGTSNPNLYWYRQAAGRGLQLLFYSVGIGQISSEVPQNLSASRPQDRQFILSSKKLLLSDSGFYLCAWEGQGRTEAFFGQGTRLTVV.

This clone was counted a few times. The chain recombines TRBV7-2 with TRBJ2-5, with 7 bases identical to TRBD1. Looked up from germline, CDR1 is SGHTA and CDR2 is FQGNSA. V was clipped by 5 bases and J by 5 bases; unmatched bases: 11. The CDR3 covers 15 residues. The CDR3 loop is CASSRDSLLEETQYF. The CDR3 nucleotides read TGTGCCAGCAGCCGGGACAGTCTTCTCGAGGAGACCCAGTACTTC. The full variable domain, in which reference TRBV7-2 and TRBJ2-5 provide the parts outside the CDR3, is GAGVSQSPSNKVTEKGKDVELRCDPISGHTALYWYRQSLGQGLEFLIYFQGNSAPDKSGLPSDRFSAERTGGSVSTLTIQRTQQEDSAVYLCASSRDSLLEETQYFGPGTRLLVL.

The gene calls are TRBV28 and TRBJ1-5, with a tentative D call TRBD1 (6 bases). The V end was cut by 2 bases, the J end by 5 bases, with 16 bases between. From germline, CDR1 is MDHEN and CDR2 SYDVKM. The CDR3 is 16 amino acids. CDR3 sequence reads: CASSLGGQPVHQPQHF. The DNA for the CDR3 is TGTGCCAGCAGTTTAGGTGGACAGCCTGTACATCAGCCCCAGCATTTT.